This T cell receptor (beta chain) was captured by sequencing in a study of shared clonotypes between healthy human individuals. Study-level points and caveats: Incomplete sequencing of sorted subsets was indicated by rarefaction despite large depth. The authors sampled blood alone, and tissue repertoires likely differ.

The method was immunoSEQ multiplex PCR; TCRdb's version includes in-frame clones alone and lacks a portion of them. The table includes some 660,000 clones, around 73% detected once. This clone was picked up a small number of times. Its target is not known. Specimen: memory CD4+ T cells sorted from blood. Subset denoted: CD45RA-negative fraction. This sequence was found in a woman under 40 in good health.

This CDR3 reads CASSSVWDRDNEKLFF. The CDR3 DNA sequence: TGTGCCAGCAGCTCAGTTTGGGACAGGGATAATGAAAAACTGTTTTTT. The rearrangement uses TRBV7-3 and TRBJ1-4; 9 bases align to TRBD1. The CDR3 loop spans 16 amino acids. Germline values: CDR1 SGHTA, CDR2 FQGTGA. The junction had 7 bases not matched to a gene; V was cut back by 4 bases and J by 4 bases.